This T cell receptor (beta chain) was captured by sequencing in a study of shared clonotypes between healthy human individuals. As regards this clone: Its antigen is undetermined.

Findings and limits, study-wide: Generation probabilities were higher for clonotypes shared across all four sorted-subset donors than for unshared ones. The study generally estimated greater richness for naive than memory subsets.

Profiling relied on immunoSEQ multiplex PCR, and the TCRdb table lists in-frame clones only, not all of them. The profile shows fewer than 850,000 clones, about two thirds of them singletons. The sequenced sample consisted of memory CD4+ T cells sorted from blood. Subset denoted: CD45RA-negative fraction. This sequence originates from a woman between 25 and 40 years old in good health.

CDR3 DNA sequence: TGTGCCAGCAGCTCATCGGGACTAGCGGGAGGGACCGGGGAGCTGTTTTTT. It encodes CASSSSGLAGGTGELFF. V is TRBV13 and J is TRBJ2-2; 16 bases align to TRBD2. The V and J ends lost 4 bases and 5 bases, in that order; junction bases with no gene match: 4. There are 17 residues in the CDR3. Germline V gene sequence: CDR1 PRHDT, CDR2 FYEKMQ (reference sequence).